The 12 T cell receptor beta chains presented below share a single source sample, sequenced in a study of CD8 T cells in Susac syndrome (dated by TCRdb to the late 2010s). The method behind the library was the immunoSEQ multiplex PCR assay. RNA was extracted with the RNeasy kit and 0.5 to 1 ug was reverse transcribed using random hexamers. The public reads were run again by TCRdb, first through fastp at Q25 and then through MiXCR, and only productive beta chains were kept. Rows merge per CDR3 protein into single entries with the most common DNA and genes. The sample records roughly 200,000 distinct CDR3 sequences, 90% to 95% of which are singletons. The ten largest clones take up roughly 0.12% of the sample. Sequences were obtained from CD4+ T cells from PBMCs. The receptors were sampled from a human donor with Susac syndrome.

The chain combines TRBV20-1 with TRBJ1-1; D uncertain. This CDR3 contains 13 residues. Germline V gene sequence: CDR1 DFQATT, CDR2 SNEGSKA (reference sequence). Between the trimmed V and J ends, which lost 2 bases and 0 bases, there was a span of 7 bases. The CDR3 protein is CSARWTLNTEAFF. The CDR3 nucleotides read TGCAGTGCTAGATGGACGTTGAACACTGAAGCTTTCTTT.

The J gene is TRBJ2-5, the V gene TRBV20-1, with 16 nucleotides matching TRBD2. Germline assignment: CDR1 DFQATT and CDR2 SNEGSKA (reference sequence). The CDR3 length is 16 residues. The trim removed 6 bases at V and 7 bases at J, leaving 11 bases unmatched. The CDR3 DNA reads TGCAGTGCGCCGTGGGGACTAGCGGGGGGGAGCGGGACCCAGTACTTC. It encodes CSAPWGLAGGSGTQYF.

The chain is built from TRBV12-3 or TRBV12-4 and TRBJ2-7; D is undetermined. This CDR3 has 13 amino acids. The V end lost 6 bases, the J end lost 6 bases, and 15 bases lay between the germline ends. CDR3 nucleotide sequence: TGTGCCAGCAGCCTCCGGCCTCTACCCGAGCAGTACTTC. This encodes CASSLRPLPEQYF.

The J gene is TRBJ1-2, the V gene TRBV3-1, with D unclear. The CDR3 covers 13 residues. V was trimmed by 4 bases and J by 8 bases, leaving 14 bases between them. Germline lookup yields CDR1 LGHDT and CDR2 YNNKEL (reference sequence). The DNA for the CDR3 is TGTGCCAGCAGCCGCTCCTTATTCCTCGGCTACACCTTC. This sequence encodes CASSRSLFLGYTF.

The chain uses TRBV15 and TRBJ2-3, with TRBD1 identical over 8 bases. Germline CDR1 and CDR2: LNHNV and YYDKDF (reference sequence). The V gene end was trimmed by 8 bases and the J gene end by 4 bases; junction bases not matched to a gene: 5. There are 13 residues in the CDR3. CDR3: CATLGQGPDTQYF. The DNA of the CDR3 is TGTGCCACCCTCGGACAGGGCCCAGATACGCAGTATTTT.

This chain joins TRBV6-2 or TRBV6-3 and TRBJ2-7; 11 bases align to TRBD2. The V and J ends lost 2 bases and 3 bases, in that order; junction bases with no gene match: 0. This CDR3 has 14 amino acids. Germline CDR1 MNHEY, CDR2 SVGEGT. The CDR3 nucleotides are TGTGCCAGCAGTTACGGGACTAGCGGCTACGAGCAGTACTTC. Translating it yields CASSYGTSGYEQYF.

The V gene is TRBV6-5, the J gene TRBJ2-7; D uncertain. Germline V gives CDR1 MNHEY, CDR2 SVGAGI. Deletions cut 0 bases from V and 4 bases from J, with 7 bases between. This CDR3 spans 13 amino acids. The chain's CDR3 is CASSYSGRYEQYF. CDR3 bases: TGTGCCAGCAGTTACTCAGGCCGTTACGAGCAGTACTTC.

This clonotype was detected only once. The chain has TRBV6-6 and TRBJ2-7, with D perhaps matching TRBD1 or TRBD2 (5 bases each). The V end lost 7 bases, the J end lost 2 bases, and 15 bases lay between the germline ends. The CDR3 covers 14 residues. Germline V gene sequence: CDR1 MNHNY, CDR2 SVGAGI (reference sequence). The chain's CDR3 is CASNRDAPPYEQYF. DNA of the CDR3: TGTGCCAGCAACCGGGACGCCCCTCCCTACGAGCAGTACTTC.

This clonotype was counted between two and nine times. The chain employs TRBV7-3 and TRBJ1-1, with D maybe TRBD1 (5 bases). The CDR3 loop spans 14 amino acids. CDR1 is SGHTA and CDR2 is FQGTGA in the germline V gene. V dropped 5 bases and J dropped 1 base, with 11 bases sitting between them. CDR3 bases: TGTGCCAGCAGCGCCGGGGGGGGGAACACTGAAGCTTTCTTT. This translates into CASSAGGGNTEAFF.

CDR3 nucleotides: TGTGCCAGCAGTGGACTCACAGATACGCAGTATTTT. This codes for CASSGLTDTQYF. The V and J genes are TRBV25-1 and TRBJ2-3, with D uncertain. The CDR3 consists of 12 residues. The germline V and J ends were trimmed by 4 bases and 2 bases, with 4 bases remaining between them. Germline values: CDR1 MGHDK, CDR2 SYGVNS.

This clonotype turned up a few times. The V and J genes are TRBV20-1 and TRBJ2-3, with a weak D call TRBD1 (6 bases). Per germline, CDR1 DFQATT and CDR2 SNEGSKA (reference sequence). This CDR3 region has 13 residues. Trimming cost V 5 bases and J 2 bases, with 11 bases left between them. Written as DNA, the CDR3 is TGCAGTGCTTACGGACAGAACACAGATACGCAGTATTTT. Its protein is CSAYGQNTDTQYF.

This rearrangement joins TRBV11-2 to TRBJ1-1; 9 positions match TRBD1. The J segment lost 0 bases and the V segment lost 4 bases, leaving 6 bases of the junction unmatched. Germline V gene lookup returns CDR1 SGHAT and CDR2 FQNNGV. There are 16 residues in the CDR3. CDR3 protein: CASSSNRGLLNTEAFF. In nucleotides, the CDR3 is TGTGCCAGCAGCTCTAACAGGGGGCTACTGAACACTGAAGCTTTCTTT.